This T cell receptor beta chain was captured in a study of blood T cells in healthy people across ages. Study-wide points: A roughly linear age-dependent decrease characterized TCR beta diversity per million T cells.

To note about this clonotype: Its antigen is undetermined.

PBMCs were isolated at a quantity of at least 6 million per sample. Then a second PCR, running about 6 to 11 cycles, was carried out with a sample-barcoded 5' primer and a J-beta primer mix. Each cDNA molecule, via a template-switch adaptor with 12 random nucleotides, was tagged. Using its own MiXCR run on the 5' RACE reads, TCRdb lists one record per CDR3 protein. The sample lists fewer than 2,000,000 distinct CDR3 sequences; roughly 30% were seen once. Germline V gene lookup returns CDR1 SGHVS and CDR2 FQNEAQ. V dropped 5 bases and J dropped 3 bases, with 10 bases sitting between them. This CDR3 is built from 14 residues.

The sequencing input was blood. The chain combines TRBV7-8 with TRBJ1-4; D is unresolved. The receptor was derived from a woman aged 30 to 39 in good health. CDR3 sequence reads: CASSDRDANEKLFF. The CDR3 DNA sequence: TGTGCCAGCAGCGACCGGGATGCTAATGAAAAACTGTTTTTT. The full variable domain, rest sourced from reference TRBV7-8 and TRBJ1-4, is GAGVSQSPRYKVAKRGQDVALRCDPISGHVSLFWYQQALGQGPEFLTYFQNEAQLDKSGLPSDRFFAERPEGSVSTLKIQRTQQEDSAVYLCASSDRDANEKLFFGSGTQLSVL.